This T cell receptor beta chain derives from a study of blood T cell repertoires in COVID-19. V shed 4 bases and J 0 bases; nucleotides not matched to a gene: 5. CDR1 and CDR2 (germline): SNHLY, FYNNEI. The CDR3 spans 15 residues. Source study methods: Estimation of nucleated cell counts was performed using reference gene primer amplification. Assay: immunoSEQ multiplex PCR; the TCRdb copy retains only in-frame clones and omits some. D and trimming come from the DNA, and the V and J calls and clone size come from that table. This sample yields around 300,000 clones, of which more than 85% are seen a single time; approximately 2.1% belongs to the top ten. It was during active infection that Seattle patients were enrolled and then longitudinally followed.

The sequenced sample consisted of peripheral blood. The origin of this receptor is a woman in her thirties with COVID-19, enrolled during active disease. The genes are TRBV2 and TRBJ2-7; 8 bases align to TRBD2. The DNA of the CDR3 is TGTGCCAGCAGTGGCCTAGCGGGCCTCTCCTACGAGCAGTACTTC. As protein: CASSGLAGLSYEQYF.